Following are 15 T cell receptor beta chains from one sample sequenced in a study of control samples from healthy donors and cancer patients (dated by TCRdb to 2019 to 2021). Library construction relied on the immunoSEQ multiplex PCR assay. TCRdb obtained this table from immuneACCESS and retained in-frame rearrangements with V and J assigned. These tables miss some clones; where compared with another copy, unresolved V genes account for less than half of the shortfall, and the remainder is unexplained. The table for this sample lists roughly 120,000 clones; roughly 91% of them were counted only once. The leading ten clones occupy about 1.7% of the sample. Sequencing was carried out using PBMCs. The origin of the receptors is a man over 45 with head and neck cancer.

This chain joins TRBV6-5 and TRBJ1-6; D call uncertain. The germline CDR1 and CDR2 sequences are MNHEY and SVGAGI. V was pared by 2 bases and J by 7 bases, with 9 bases between. This CDR3 spans 14 amino acids. DNA of the CDR3: TGTGCCAGCAGTTACCCCTCCTCAAATTCACCCCTCCACTTT. Translated, it gives CASSYPSSNSPLHF.

The DNA of the CDR3 is TGTGCCTATGGAGGATATGGCGGTCAGCCCCAGCATTTT. This translates into CAYGGYGGQPQHF. The genes are TRBV30 and TRBJ1-5; D gene uncertain. Germline CDR1 is GTSNPN and CDR2 is SVGIG (reference sequence). The CDR3 sequence is 13 residues long. V lost 7 bases, J lost 6 bases, and 16 bases lay in between.

The chain has TRBV9 and TRBJ1-3; D gene uncertain. The V end was cut by 2 bases, the J end by 2 bases, with 11 bases between. The germline V gene encodes CDR1 SGDLS and CDR2 YYNGEE. The CDR3 contains 15 residues. CDR3 DNA sequence: TGTGCCAGCAGCGTCGCGGGGAGGGCTGGAAACACCATATATTTT. Translating it yields CASSVAGRAGNTIYF.

V is TRBV7-2 and J is TRBJ2-7; unclear D gene. Trimming took off 1 base at V and 4 bases at J, with 5 bases between the two ends. Germline V gene sequence: CDR1 SGHTA, CDR2 FQGNSA. CDR3 length: 12 residues. As DNA, the CDR3 is TGTGCCAGCAGCTTAGAAAGGTACGAGCAGTACTTC. This codes for CASSLERYEQYF.

The sample holds a few counts of this clone. The rearrangement joins TRBV12-3 or TRBV12-4 to TRBJ2-2, with a tentative D call TRBD1 (6 bases). V shed 6 bases and J shed 8 bases, with 7 bases lying between them. CDR3 length: 11 residues. CDR3 nucleotide sequence: TGTGCCAGCAGGGGGACAGGGGAGCTGTTTTTT. It yields the protein CASRGTGELFF.

This chain connects TRBV3-1 (or the pseudogene TRBV3-2) to TRBJ1-5, with D maybe TRBD1 (6 bases). Germline V lookup: CDR1 LGHDT, CDR2 YNNKEL (reference sequence). The CDR3 runs 16 residues. Trimming stripped 4 bases from V and 6 bases from J, with 19 bases between. The DNA of the CDR3 is TGTGCCAGCAGCCTCTCTTACGTTGGGGGCGGTCAGCCCCAGCATTTT. Translated: CASSLSYVGGGQPQHF.

The chain uses TRBV7-2 and TRBJ2-6; no firm D call. There are 14 residues in the CDR3. The germline CDR1 and CDR2 sequences are SGHTA and FQGNSA. With 5 bases removed from V and 4 bases from J, the gap between germline ends came to 9 bases. The CDR3 DNA follows: TGTGCCAGCAGCCGCACATCGGGGGCCAACGTCCTGACTTTC. Protein product: CASSRTSGANVLTF. Variable domain in full (rest from reference TRBV7-2 and TRBJ2-6): GAGVSQSPSNKVTEKGKDVELRCDPISGHTALYWYRQSLGQGLEFLIYFQGNSAPDKSGLPSDRFSAERTGGSVSTLTIQRTQQEDSAVYLCASSRTSGANVLTFGAGSRLTVL.

V is TRBV10-3 and J is TRBJ1-1; 10 bases match TRBD1. V lost 5 bases, J lost 10 bases, and 10 bases stayed unmatched. The CDR3 runs 14 residues. Germline V gene data show CDR1 as ENHRY and CDR2 as SYGVKD. This CDR3 reads CAISPGTGVLGAFF. In DNA, the CDR3 is TGTGCCATCAGTCCCGGGACAGGGGTGTTAGGAGCTTTCTTT.

The V and J genes are TRBV7-9 and TRBJ1-2; 10 bases fit TRBD1. Germline CDR1 reads SEHNR; CDR2 reads FQNEAQ (reference sequence). The J segment lost 7 bases and the V segment lost 5 bases, leaving 7 bases of the junction unmatched. The CDR3 runs to 14 residues. The CDR3 nucleotides are TGTGCCAGCAGCCTGGGGACAGGGGTTCGTGGCTACACCTTC. It codes for CASSLGTGVRGYTF.

The chain carries TRBV14 and TRBJ2-1; 9 nucleotides line up with TRBD2. CDR3 length equals 19 residues. Trimming removed 1 base from V and 4 bases from J; junction bases left unmatched: 14. The V gene's germline CDR1 is SGHDN and CDR2 FVKESK. CDR3 coding DNA: TGTGCCAGCAGCCAAGTTGGAGCGGGGGGCCGCTCTTTTTACAATGAGCAGTTCTTC. Its translation: CASSQVGAGGRSFYNEQFF.

The genes are TRBV19 and TRBJ1-5; TRBD1 agrees at 7 bases. V gave up 5 bases and J gave up 0 bases; unmatched junction bases: 7. Germline values: CDR1 LNHDA, CDR2 SQIVND (reference sequence). The CDR3 is 16 amino acids. The CDR3 nucleotides are TGTGCCAGTAGTGAGAGGGGGACAGATAGCAATCAGCCCCAGCATTTT. Translated, it gives CASSERGTDSNQPQHF.

V gene TRBV27 combines with J gene TRBJ2-2; TRBD1 is a possible D gene (6 bases). V dropped 6 bases and J dropped 0 bases, with 11 bases sitting between them. The CDR3 has 15 residues. The germline CDR1 and CDR2 sequences are MNHEY and SMNVEV (reference sequence). This CDR3 is CASSPQGTNTGELFF. DNA of the CDR3: TGTGCCAGCAGCCCTCAGGGGACGAACACCGGGGAGCTGTTTTTT.

The genes are TRBV29-1 and TRBJ2-5; perhaps D is TRBD1 or TRBD2 (7 bases each). Germline V gene data show CDR1 as SQVTM and CDR2 as ANQGSEA. The length of the CDR3 is 13 residues. The V end was cut by 7 bases, the J end by 4 bases, with 16 bases between. The CDR3 DNA is TGCAGCGGTGTGACAGGGAGGGGAGAGACCCAGTACTTC. Translated, it gives CSGVTGRGETQYF.

The V and J genes are TRBV15 and TRBJ1-2, with D maybe TRBD1 (5 bases). The CDR3 sequence is 17 residues long. Germline CDR1 reads LNHNV; CDR2 reads YYDKDF (reference sequence). V was shortened by 2 bases and J by 2 bases, with 18 bases between the two germline ends. This CDR3 reads CATSRRYSTAVNYGYTF. The CDR3 DNA sequence: TGTGCCACCAGCAGACGATACTCGACAGCGGTGAACTATGGCTACACCTTC. The complete variable domain, with remaining parts taken from reference TRBV15 and TRBJ1-2, reads DAMVIQNPRYQVTQFGKPVTLSCSQTLNHNVMYWYQQKSSQAPKLLFHYYDKDFNNEADTPDNFQSRRPNTSFCFLDIRSPGLGDTAMYLCATSRRYSTAVNYGYTFGSGTRLTVV.

The CDR3 here is CASSLEQGLTEAFF. The CDR3 nucleotides are TGCGCCAGCAGCTTGGAACAGGGACTAACTGAAGCTTTCTTT. The V gene is TRBV5-1, the J gene TRBJ1-1; D may be TRBD1 (6 bases). The CDR3 is 14 residues long. Germline CDR1 is SGHRS and CDR2 is YFSETQ. Trimming removed 0 bases from V and 5 bases from J, with 11 bases in between.